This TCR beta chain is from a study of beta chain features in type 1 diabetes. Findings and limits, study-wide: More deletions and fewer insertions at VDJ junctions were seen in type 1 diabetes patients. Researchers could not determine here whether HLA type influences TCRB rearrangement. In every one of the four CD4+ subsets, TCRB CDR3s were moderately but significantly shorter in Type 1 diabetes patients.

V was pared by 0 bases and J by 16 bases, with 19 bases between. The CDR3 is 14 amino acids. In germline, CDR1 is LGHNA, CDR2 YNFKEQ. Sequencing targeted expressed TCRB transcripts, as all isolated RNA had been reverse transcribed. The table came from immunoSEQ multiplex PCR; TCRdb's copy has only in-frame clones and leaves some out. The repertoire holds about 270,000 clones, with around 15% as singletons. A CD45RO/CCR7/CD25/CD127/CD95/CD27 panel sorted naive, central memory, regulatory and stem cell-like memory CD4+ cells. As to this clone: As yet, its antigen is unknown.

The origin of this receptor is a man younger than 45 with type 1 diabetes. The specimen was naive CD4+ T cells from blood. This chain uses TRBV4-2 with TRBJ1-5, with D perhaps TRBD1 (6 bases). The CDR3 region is CASSQDIGQQGVHF. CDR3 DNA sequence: TGTGCCAGCAGCCAAGATATTGGACAGCAAGGGGTACATTTT.